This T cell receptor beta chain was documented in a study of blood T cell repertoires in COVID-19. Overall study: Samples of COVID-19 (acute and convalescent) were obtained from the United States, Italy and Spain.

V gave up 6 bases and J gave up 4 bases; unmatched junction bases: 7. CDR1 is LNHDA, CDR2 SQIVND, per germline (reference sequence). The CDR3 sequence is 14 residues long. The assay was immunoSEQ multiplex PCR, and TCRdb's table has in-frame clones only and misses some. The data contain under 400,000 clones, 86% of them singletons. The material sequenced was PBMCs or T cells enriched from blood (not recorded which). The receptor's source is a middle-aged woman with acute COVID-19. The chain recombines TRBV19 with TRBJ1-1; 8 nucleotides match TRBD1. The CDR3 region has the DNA TGTGCCAGTAGCCCCGGGACAGGATCCACTGAAGCTTTCTTT. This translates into CASSPGTGSTEAFF.